These T cell receptor beta chains were read from a single sample in a study of cytomegalovirus exposure and HLA in healthy donors. Clones were sequenced by immunoSEQ multiplex PCR, and TCRdb holds only the in-frame ones, with some missing. This table has approximately 170,000 clones, roughly 77% appearing once. Material for sequencing was PBMCs. The receptors stem from a woman in her thirties in good health and CMV-seropositive. CDR3s leave out the opening cysteine and the closing phenylalanine or tryptophan.

len: 11; j_gene: TRBJ1-2; v_gene: TRBV6-6; CDR3aa: ASGLVGDYGYT
len: 13; j_gene: TRBJ2-2; v_gene: TRBV6-5; CDR3aa: ASSFSGINTGELF
len: 10; j_gene: TRBJ1-1; v_gene: TRBV4-1; CDR3aa: ASSDGTFEAF
len: 13; j_gene: TRBJ1-1; v_gene: TRBV7-2; CDR3aa: ASSLMDRPDTEAF
len: 13; j_gene: TRBJ1-3; v_gene: TRBV7-2; CDR3aa: ASSLGPSSGNTIY
len: 13; j_gene: TRBJ2-5; v_gene: TRBV5-4; CDR3aa: ASSASGLTGETQY
len: 14; j_gene: TRBJ1-6; v_gene: TRBV10-3; CDR3aa: AISEPQTGGNSPLH
len: 16; j_gene: TRBJ2-4; v_gene: TRBV4-1; CDR3aa: ASSQEILDRLAKNIQY
len: 15; j_gene: TRBJ2-5; v_gene: TRBV7-9; CDR3aa: ASSPTGVARIQETQY
len: 13; j_gene: TRBJ2-1; v_gene: TRBV5-6; CDR3aa: ASSLAGTSLNEQF
len: 9; j_gene: TRBJ2-1; v_gene: TRBV5-4; CDR3aa: ASSFGLEQF
len: 14; j_gene: TRBJ2-7; v_gene: TRBV6-1; CDR3aa: ASSEGLAGVGSEQY
len: 12; j_gene: TRBJ1-1; v_gene: TRBV5-4; CDR3aa: ASSLSQGTFEAF
len: 13; j_gene: TRBJ2-7; v_gene: TRBV9; CDR3aa: ASSVSPDSSYEQY
len: 17; j_gene: TRBJ2-7; v_gene: TRBV5-4; CDR3aa: ASSLVRVQSGAGGSEQY
len: 10; j_gene: TRBJ2-7; v_gene: TRBV19; CDR3aa: ATGQGLYEQY
len: 9; j_gene: TRBJ1-2; v_gene: TRBV6-5; CDR3aa: ASKQGYGYT
len: 11; j_gene: TRBJ2-1; v_gene: TRBV5-1; CDR3aa: ASSVTSVNEQF
len: 13; j_gene: TRBJ2-7; v_gene: TRBV5-1; CDR3aa: ASSLVTGEGIEQY
len: 13; j_gene: TRBJ2-1; v_gene: TRBV28; CDR3aa: ASSSVLAGGNEQF
len: 10; j_gene: TRBJ2-2; v_gene: TRBV6-1; CDR3aa: ASKGATGELF
len: 11; j_gene: TRBJ1-2; v_gene: TRBV27; CDR3aa: ASSRDINYGYT
len: 13; j_gene: TRBJ2-3; v_gene: TRBV28; CDR3aa: ASSLSLTRTDTQY
len: 12; j_gene: TRBJ2-7; v_gene: TRBV7-6; CDR3aa: ASSPHRGSDEQY
len: 9; j_gene: TRBJ2-1; v_gene: TRBV14; CDR3aa: ASSHRGEQF
len: 11; j_gene: TRBJ2-7; v_gene: TRBV7-2; CDR3aa: ASRLQGAHEQY
len: 11; j_gene: TRBJ2-1; v_gene: TRBV19; CDR3aa: ASSREVPFEQF
len: 12; j_gene: TRBJ1-5; v_gene: TRBV5-6; CDR3aa: ASSGGTDNQPQH
len: 11; j_gene: TRBJ1-5; v_gene: TRBV27; CDR3aa: ASSLGQGLPQH
len: 12; j_gene: TRBJ1-2; v_gene: TRBV19; CDR3aa: ATQGTGVRYGYT
len: 11; j_gene: TRBJ2-7; v_gene: TRBV7-6; CDR3aa: ASSLGGEGEQY
len: 11; j_gene: TRBJ2-7; v_gene: TRBV6-5; CDR3aa: ASSYGDTYEQY
len: 11; j_gene: TRBJ1-3; v_gene: TRBV6-1; CDR3aa: LAGGATGNTIY
len: 13; j_gene: TRBJ1-1; v_gene: TRBV27; CDR3aa: ASSLRGLPNTEAF
len: 12; j_gene: TRBJ2-7; v_gene: TRBV11-1; CDR3aa: ASRVNGGSYEQY
len: 13; j_gene: TRBJ2-5; v_gene: TRBV9; CDR3aa: ASSVGDRVTETQY
len: 12; j_gene: TRBJ1-3; v_gene: TRBV18; CDR3aa: ASSPPSQGHTIY
len: 16; j_gene: TRBJ1-2; v_gene: TRBV28; CDR3aa: ASSLGAGLSSFNYGYT
len: 11; j_gene: TRBJ2-1; v_gene: TRBV25-1; CDR3aa: ASPEQGENEQF
len: 14; j_gene: TRBJ2-3; v_gene: TRBV5-1; CDR3aa: ASSLSTSGRADTQY
len: 12; j_gene: TRBJ2-7; v_gene: TRBV6-1; CDR3aa: ASRGDRPPYEQY
len: 12; j_gene: TRBJ1-2; v_gene: TRBV4-1; CDR3aa: ASSPAGGYYGYT
len: 12; j_gene: TRBJ2-5; v_gene: TRBV7-9; CDR3aa: ASSPLTREETQY
len: 12; j_gene: TRBJ1-2; v_gene: TRBV5-6; CDR3aa: ASSRDSSNYGYT
len: 10; j_gene: TRBJ2-1; v_gene: TRBV5-5; CDR3aa: ASSLKGDEQF
len: 11; j_gene: TRBJ1-1; v_gene: TRBV6-1; CDR3aa: AGHDPMNTEAF